Only a few counts were recorded for the clone carrying this T cell receptor beta chain. Antigen unknown. This entry comes from a study of identical twins. TCRdb redid the calling of the 5' RACE reads with MiXCR, one entry per CDR3 protein. Found here are 1.5 million to 2 million distinct CDR3 sequences, less than 40% of them singletons; the top ten hold over 0.25%. The CDR3 length is 16 residues. Germline assignment: CDR1 MDHEN and CDR2 SYDVKM. Trimming took off 9 bases at V and 1 base at J, with 20 bases between the two ends. Broader study findings: For cord blood, abundant beta clonotypes had fewer insertions, unlike memory repertoires, which showed none.

The sample taken for sequencing was cord blood. The source of this sequence is a newborn girl in good health. V usage is TRBV28 and J usage is TRBJ2-3, with unresolved D. CDR3 sequence: CASTVGSHARTDTQYF. In nucleotides, the CDR3 is TGTGCCAGTACAGTTGGTTCGCACGCCCGCACAGATACGCAGTATTTT.